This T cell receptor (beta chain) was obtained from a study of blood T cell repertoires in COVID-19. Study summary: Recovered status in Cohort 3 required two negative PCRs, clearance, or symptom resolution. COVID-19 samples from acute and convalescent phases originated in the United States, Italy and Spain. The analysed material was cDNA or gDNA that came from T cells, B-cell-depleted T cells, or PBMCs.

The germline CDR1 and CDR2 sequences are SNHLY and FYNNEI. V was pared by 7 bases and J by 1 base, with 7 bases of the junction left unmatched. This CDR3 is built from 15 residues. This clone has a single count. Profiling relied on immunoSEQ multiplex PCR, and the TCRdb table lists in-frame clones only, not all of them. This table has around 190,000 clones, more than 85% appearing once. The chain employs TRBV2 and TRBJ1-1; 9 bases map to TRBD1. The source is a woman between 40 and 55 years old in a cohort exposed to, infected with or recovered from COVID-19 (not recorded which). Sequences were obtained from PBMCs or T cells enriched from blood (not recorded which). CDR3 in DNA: TGTGCCAGCACCCGACAGGGGGAAGGGAACACTGAAGCTTTCTTT. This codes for CASTRQGEGNTEAFF.